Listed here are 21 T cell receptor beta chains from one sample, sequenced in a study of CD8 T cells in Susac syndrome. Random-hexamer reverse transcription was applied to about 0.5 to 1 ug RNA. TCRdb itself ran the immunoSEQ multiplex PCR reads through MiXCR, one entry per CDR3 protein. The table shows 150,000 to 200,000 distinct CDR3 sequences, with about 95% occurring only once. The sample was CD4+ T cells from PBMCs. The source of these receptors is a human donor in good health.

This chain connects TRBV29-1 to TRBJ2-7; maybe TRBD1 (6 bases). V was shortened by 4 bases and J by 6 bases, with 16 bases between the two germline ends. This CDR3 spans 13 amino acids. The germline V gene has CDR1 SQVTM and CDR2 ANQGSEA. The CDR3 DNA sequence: TGCAGCGTTGCTCACAGGGATGGGGGCGAGCAGTACTTC. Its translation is CSVAHRDGGEQYF.

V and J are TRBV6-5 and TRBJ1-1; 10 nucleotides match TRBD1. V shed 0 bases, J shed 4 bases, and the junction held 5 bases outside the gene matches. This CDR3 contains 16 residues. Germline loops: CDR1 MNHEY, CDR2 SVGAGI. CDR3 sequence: CASSYSIRTGGTEAFF. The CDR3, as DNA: TGTGCCAGCAGTTACTCGATACGGACAGGGGGCACTGAAGCTTTCTTT.

CDR3 residues: CASSQGVREDTQYF. As DNA, the CDR3 is TGTGCCAGCAGCCAAGGGGTCAGGGAGGATACGCAGTATTTT. The chain employs TRBV3-1 and TRBJ2-3; D might be TRBD1 or TRBD2, each matching 5 bases. CDR1 and CDR2 (germline): LGHDT, YNNKEL (reference sequence). CDR3 size: 14 residues. V shed 1 base and J shed 6 bases, with 11 bases lying between them.

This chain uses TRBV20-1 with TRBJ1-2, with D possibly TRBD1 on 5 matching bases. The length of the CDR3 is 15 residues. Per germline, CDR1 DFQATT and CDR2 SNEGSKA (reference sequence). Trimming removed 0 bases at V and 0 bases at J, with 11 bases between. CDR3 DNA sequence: TGCAGTGCTAGAGATCGGGAGGGGACTAACTATGGCTACACCTTC. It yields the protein CSARDREGTNYGYTF.

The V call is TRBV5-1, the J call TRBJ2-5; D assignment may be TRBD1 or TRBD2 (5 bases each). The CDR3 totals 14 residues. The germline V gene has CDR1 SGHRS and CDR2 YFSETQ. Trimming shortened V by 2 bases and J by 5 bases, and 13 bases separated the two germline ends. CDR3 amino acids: CASSFRGAEETQYF. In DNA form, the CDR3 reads TGCGCCAGCAGCTTCCGAGGGGCGGAGGAGACCCAGTACTTC.

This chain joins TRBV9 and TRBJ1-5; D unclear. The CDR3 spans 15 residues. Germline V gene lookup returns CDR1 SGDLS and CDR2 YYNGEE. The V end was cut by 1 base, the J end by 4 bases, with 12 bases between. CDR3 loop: CASSVSWQANQPQHF. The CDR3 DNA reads TGTGCCAGCAGCGTAAGTTGGCAGGCAAATCAGCCCCAGCATTTT.

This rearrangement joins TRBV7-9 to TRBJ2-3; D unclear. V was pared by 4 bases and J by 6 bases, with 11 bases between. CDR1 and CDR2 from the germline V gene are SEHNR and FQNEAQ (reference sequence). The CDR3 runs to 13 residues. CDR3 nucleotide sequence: TGTGCCAGCAGCTCAGCCGTCGGGGATACGCAGTATTTT. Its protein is CASSSAVGDTQYF. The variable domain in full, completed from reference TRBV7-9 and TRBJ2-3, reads DTGVSQNPRHKITKRGQNVTFRCDPISEHNRLYWYRQTLGQGPEFLTYFQNEAQLEKSRLLSDRFSAERPKGSFSTLEIQRTEQGDSAMYLCASSSAVGDTQYFGPGTRLTVL.

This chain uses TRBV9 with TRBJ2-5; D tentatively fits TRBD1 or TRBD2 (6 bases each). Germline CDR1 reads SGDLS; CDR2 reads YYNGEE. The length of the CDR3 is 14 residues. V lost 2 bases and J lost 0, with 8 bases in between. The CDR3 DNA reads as TGTGCCAGCAGCGTTGGGGGGCACCAAGAGACCCAGTACTTC. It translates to CASSVGGHQETQYF.

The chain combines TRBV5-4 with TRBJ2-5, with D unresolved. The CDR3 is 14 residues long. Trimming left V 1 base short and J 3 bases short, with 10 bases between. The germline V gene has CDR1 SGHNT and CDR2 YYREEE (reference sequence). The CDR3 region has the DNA TGTGCCAGCAGCTTGACCGCGGATGAAGAGACCCAGTACTTC. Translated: CASSLTADEETQYF.

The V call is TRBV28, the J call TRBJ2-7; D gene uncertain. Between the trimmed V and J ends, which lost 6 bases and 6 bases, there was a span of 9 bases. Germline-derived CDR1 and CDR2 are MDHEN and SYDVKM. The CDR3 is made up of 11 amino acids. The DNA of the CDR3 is TGTGCCAGCAGCTCTTGGCGCGAGCAGTACTTC. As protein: CASSSWREQYF.

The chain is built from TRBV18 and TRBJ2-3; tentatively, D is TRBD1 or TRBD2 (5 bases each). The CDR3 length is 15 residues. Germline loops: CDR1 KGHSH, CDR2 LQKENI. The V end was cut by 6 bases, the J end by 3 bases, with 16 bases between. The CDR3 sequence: CASSSVTRGTDTQYF. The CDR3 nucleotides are TGTGCCAGCTCCTCCGTCACGAGGGGAACAGATACGCAGTATTTT. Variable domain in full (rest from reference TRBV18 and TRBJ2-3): NAGVMQNPRHLVRRRGQEARLRCSPMKGHSHVYWYRQLPEEGLKFMVYLQKENIIDESGMPKERFSAEFPKEGPSILRIQQVVRGDSAAYFCASSSVTRGTDTQYFGPGTRLTVL.

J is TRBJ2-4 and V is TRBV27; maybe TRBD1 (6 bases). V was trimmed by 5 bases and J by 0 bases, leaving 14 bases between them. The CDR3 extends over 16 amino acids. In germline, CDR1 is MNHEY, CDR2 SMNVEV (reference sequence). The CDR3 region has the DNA TGTGCCAGCAGTCCTAGACAGGCCCTAGCCAAAAACATTCAGTACTTC. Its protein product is CASSPRQALAKNIQYF.

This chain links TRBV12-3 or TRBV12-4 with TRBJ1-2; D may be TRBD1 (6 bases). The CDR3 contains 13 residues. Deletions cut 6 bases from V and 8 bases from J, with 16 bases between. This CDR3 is CASSRDGGGGYTF. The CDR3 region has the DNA TGTGCCAGCAGCCGGGACGGGGGCGGAGGCTACACCTTC.

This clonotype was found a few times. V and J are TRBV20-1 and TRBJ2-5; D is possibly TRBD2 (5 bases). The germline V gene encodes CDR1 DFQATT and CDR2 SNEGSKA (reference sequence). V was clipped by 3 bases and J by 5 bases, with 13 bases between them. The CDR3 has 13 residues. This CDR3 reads CSARTAGGETQYF. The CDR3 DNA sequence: TGCAGTGCTAGGACCGCGGGTGGGGAGACCCAGTACTTC.

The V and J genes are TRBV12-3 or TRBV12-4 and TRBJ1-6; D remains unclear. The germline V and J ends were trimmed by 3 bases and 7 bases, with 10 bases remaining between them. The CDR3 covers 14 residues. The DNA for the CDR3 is TGTGCCAGCAGTTTTCAGGAGGGCAATTCACCCCTCCACTTT. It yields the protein CASSFQEGNSPLHF.

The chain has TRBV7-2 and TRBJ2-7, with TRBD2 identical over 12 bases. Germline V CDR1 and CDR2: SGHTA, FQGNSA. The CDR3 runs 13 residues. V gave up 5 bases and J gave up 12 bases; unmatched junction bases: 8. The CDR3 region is CASSRGLAGPLYF. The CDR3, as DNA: TGTGCCAGCAGCCGGGGACTAGCGGGCCCTCTGTACTTC.

The CDR3 DNA reads TGTGCCAGCAGCTTAGGAAGTCAGAAACCGTCCTACGAGCAGTACTTC. It translates to CASSLGSQKPSYEQYF. The chain carries TRBV7-9 and TRBJ2-7; the D is unclear. Trimming stripped 1 base from V and 1 base from J, with 14 bases between. Germline CDR1 SEHNR, CDR2 FQNEAQ (reference sequence). CDR3 size: 16 residues.

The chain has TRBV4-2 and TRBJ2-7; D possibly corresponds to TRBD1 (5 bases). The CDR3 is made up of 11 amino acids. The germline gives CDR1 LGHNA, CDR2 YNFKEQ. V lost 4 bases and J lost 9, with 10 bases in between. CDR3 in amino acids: CASSLGRVQYF. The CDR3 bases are TGTGCCAGCAGCCTCGGCAGGGTGCAGTACTTC.

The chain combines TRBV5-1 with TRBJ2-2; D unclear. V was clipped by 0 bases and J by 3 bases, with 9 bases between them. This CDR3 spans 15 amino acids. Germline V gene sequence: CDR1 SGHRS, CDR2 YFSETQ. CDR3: CASSLGQAHTGELFF. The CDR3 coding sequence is TGCGCCAGCAGCTTGGGTCAGGCCCACACCGGGGAGCTGTTTTTT.

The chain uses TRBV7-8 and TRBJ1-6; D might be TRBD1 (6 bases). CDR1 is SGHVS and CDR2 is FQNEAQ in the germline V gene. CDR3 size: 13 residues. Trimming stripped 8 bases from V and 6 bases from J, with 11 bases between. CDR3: CASEGDTNSPLHF. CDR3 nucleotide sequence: TGTGCCAGCGAGGGGGACACTAATTCACCCCTCCACTTT.

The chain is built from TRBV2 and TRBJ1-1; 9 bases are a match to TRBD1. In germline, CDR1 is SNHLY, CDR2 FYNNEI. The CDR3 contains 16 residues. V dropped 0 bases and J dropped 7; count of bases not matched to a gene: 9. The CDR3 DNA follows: TGTGCCAGCAGTGAAGCGCTTGCGGGACAGGGCTATGAAGCTTTCTTT. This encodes CASSEALAGQGYEAFF. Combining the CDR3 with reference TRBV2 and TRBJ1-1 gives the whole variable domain EPEVTQTPSHQVTQMGQEVILRCVPISNHLYFYWYRQILGQKVEFLVSFYNNEISEKSEIFDDQFSVERPDGSNFTLKIRSTKLEDSAMYFCASSEALAGQGYEAFFGQGTRLTVV.